This passage covers 11 T cell receptor beta chains from one sample sequenced in a study of identical twins. TCRdb reanalysed the 5' RACE reads using MiXCR and keeps one entry per CDR3 protein. The sample gives approximately 190,000 distinct CDR3 sequences, about a sixth of which show up once; 35% to 45% is in the top ten. This same sample was also taken into another study, of T cells expressing NK-cell markers.

The sample was CD8+ T cells sorted from blood. These receptor sequences come from a woman between 18 and 29 years old in good health.

There are many counts of this clonotype. V usage is TRBV25-1 and J usage is TRBJ2-1, with 9 bases matching TRBD2. CDR3 length: 15 amino acids. The V gene end was trimmed by 3 bases and the J gene end by 6 bases; junction bases not matched to a gene: 6. Germline loops: CDR1 MGHDK, CDR2 SYGVNS. CDR3 in amino acids: CASSDWAGGLNEQFF. The DNA of the CDR3 is TGTGCCAGCAGTGATTGGGCGGGGGGGCTCAATGAGCAGTTCTTC.

The rearrangement uses TRBV4-1 and TRBJ2-7, with 12 bases identical to TRBD1. J lost 7 bases, V lost 3 bases, and 10 bases had no gene match. CDR3 length: 16 residues. In germline, CDR1 is MGHRA, CDR2 YSYEKL. The CDR3 region has the DNA TGCGCCAGCAGCCAGGGTCCGGGACAGGGGGCTAGGGAGCAGTACTTC. Translated: CASSQGPGQGAREQYF.

This chain uses TRBV14 with TRBJ2-7; 8 nucleotides agree with TRBD1. CDR1 is SGHDN and CDR2 is FVKESK in the germline V gene. The CDR3 runs to 16 residues. The junction had 12 bases not matched to a gene; V was cut back by 5 bases and J by 3 bases. CDR3 bases: TGTGCCAGCAGCGGACAGGGACAGGTAGATTTCTACGAGCAGTACTTC. Residues: CASSGQGQVDFYEQYF. The full variable domain, its missing parts supplied by reference TRBV14 and TRBJ2-7, is EAGVTQFPSHSVIEKGQTVTLRCDPISGHDNLYWYRRVMGKEIKFLLHFVKESKQDESGMPNNRFLAERTGGTYSTLKVQPAELEDSGVYFCASSGQGQVDFYEQYFGPGTRLTVT.

The chain employs TRBV7-9 and TRBJ2-1, with 12 bases fitting TRBD2. This CDR3 region has 17 residues. J gave up 7 bases and V 0 bases, and 7 bases lay outside the gene matches. Per germline, CDR1 SEHNR and CDR2 FQNEAQ (reference sequence). As DNA, the CDR3 is TGTGCCAGCAGCTTAGCAACTAGCGGGGGGCGGAGGAATGAGCAGTTCTTC. Its protein product is CASSLATSGGRRNEQFF.

This clonotype was found many times. The V and J genes are TRBV5-1 and TRBJ2-7, with 7 bases lining up with TRBD1. The germline CDR1 and CDR2 sequences are SGHRS and YFSETQ. V gave up 0 bases and J gave up 2 bases; unmatched junction bases: 5. The CDR3 spans 15 residues. CDR3: CASSLEQGMPYEQYF. The CDR3 DNA reads as TGCGCCAGCAGCTTGGAACAGGGGATGCCCTACGAGCAGTACTTC.

The rearrangement joins TRBV7-9 to TRBJ2-1, with 9 positions matching TRBD1. With V trimmed by 5 bases and J by 6 bases, 11 bases remained unmatched. This CDR3 is built from 16 residues. Germline V gene lookup returns CDR1 SEHNR and CDR2 FQNEAQ (reference sequence). The CDR3 loop reads CASSTEGTGYFNEQFF. DNA of the CDR3: TGTGCCAGCAGCACCGAGGGGACAGGGTATTTCAATGAGCAGTTCTTC. Full variable domain (missing parts from reference TRBV7-9 and TRBJ2-1): DTGVSQNPRHKITKRGQNVTFRCDPISEHNRLYWYRQTLGQGPEFLTYFQNEAQLEKSRLLSDRFSAERPKGSFSTLEIQRTEQGDSAMYLCASSTEGTGYFNEQFFGPGTRLTVL.

This clonotype was picked up a small number of times. J is TRBJ2-1 and V is TRBV7-8, with TRBD2 matching 12 bases. Trimming took 3 bases from V and 0 from J; bases not matched to a gene: 9. The CDR3 has 19 amino acids. Germline V gene data show CDR1 as SGHVS and CDR2 as FQNEAQ. The DNA of the CDR3 is TGTGCCAGCAGCTTTTTACTAGCGGGGGGCCGTAGCTCCTACAATGAGCAGTTCTTC. Translation gives CASSFLLAGGRSSYNEQFF.

This chain joins TRBV29-1 and TRBJ1-2; possibly TRBD1 for D (6 bases). Germline V gene lookup returns CDR1 SQVTM and CDR2 ANQGSEA. The V end lost 3 bases, the J end lost 4 bases, and 12 bases lay between the germline ends. The CDR3 sequence is 13 residues long. This CDR3 reads CSVDSGQSYGYTF. DNA for the CDR3: TGCAGCGTTGATTCAGGACAGAGCTATGGCTACACCTTC.

This clonotype has more than one count but fewer than ten. The genes are TRBV3-1 and TRBJ2-7; no reliable D call. CDR1 and CDR2 from the germline V gene are LGHDT and YNNKEL (reference sequence). Trimming pared 4 bases from V and 5 bases from J, leaving 15 bases between. The length of the CDR3 is 14 residues. DNA for the CDR3: TGTGCCAGCAGCCCTTACTCACTTGACGACGAGCAGTACTTC. It translates to CASSPYSLDDEQYF.

CDR3 protein: CASSIETGMGTDTQYF. Here the CDR3 DNA reads TGTGCCAGTAGTATAGAGACGGGAATGGGCACAGATACGCAGTATTTT. The rearrangement uses TRBV19 and TRBJ2-3, with D tentatively TRBD2 (5 bases). With 0 bases removed from V and 1 base from J, the gap between germline ends came to 11 bases. In germline, CDR1 is LNHDA, CDR2 SQIVND (reference sequence). CDR3 length: 16 amino acids.

The genes are TRBV5-1 and TRBJ2-2; 7 bases fit TRBD2. The V segment lost 2 bases and the J segment 5 bases; nucleotides outside the gene matches: 9. The CDR3 has 16 residues. Per the germline V gene, CDR1 is SGHRS and CDR2 is YFSETQ. CDR3 amino acids: CASSFPGGSVTGELFF. The CDR3 nucleotides are TGCGCCAGCAGCTTTCCGGGGGGATCCGTGACCGGGGAGCTGTTTTTT.